The next 32 T cell receptor beta chains were all read from a single sample in a study of control samples from healthy donors and cancer patients. Only in-frame clones appear in the TCRdb table, and some are missing; sequencing was by immunoSEQ multiplex PCR. The data hold 90,000 or so clones, with roughly 91% observed a single time. Sequenced material: PBMCs. The receptors stem from a woman aged 45-65 years with colorectal cancer.

The chain is built from TRBV18 and TRBJ2-5; 11 bases align to TRBD2. This CDR3 comprises 17 residues. V lost 7 bases to trimming and J lost 7 bases; unmatched junction nucleotides: 17. CDR1 KGHSH and CDR2 LQKENI come from the germline V gene. As DNA, the CDR3 is TGTGCCAGCTACAACCCCGGGACTAGCGGAGAGAGGGGGACCCAGTACTTC. Protein product: CASYNPGTSGERGTQYF.

This chain joins TRBV6-2 or TRBV6-3 and TRBJ1-2; D uncertain. This CDR3 contains 14 residues. The V gene's germline CDR1 is MNHEY and CDR2 SVGEGT. Trimming cost V 2 bases and J 0 bases, with 7 bases left between them. The DNA for the CDR3 is TGTGCCAGCAGTTACGGGGTCTCTAACTATGGCTACACCTTC. This translates into CASSYGVSNYGYTF.

J is TRBJ1-1 and V is TRBV7-8, with D hard to call. V dropped 7 bases and J dropped 4 bases, with 16 bases sitting between them. The CDR3 is 14 amino acids. Germline CDR1 SGHVS, CDR2 FQNEAQ. The CDR3 sequence: CASTMQQGGTEAFF. The CDR3 coding sequence is TGTGCCAGCACCATGCAACAAGGAGGCACTGAAGCTTTCTTT.

The chain links TRBV28 to TRBJ1-5; D call uncertain. The CDR3 has 14 amino acids. CDR1 is MDHEN, CDR2 SYDVKM, per germline. The germline V and J ends were trimmed by 8 bases and 2 bases, with 13 bases remaining between them. The CDR3 loop reads CASVPRRRNQPQHF. As DNA, the CDR3 is TGTGCCAGCGTACCCAGAAGGCGCAATCAGCCCCAGCATTTT.

This clone occurred a few times. The chain links TRBV2 to TRBJ2-3; D unclear. CDR1 and CDR2 (germline): SNHLY, FYNNEI. V gave up 8 bases and J gave up 2 bases, with 14 bases separating them. The CDR3 has 14 amino acids. DNA for the CDR3: TGTGCCAGCGCTCTTCGGATTGACACAGATACGCAGTATTTT. Amino acid sequence: CASALRIDTDTQYF.

Comments on this clone: The same CDR3 arises from other DNA sequences in this sample as well. The chain carries TRBV23-1 and TRBJ1-5, with 11 bases identical to TRBD1. Being an ORF, TRBV23-1 has a function that is uncertain. Losses at the gene ends were 5 bases for V and 3 bases for J; bases not matched to a gene: 3. This CDR3 region has 15 residues. CDR3 in DNA: TGCGCCAGCAGTGGGGACAGGGGGACCAATCAGCCCCAGCATTTT. This translates into CASSGDRGTNQPQHF.

The V and J genes are TRBV5-1 and TRBJ2-2; a possible D gene is TRBD2 (6 bases). In germline, CDR1 is SGHRS, CDR2 YFSETQ. Deletions cut 4 bases from V and 4 bases from J, with 20 bases between. This CDR3 spans 17 amino acids. The CDR3 is CASSPLRGPGGTGELFF. The DNA of the CDR3 is TGCGCCAGCAGCCCCCTTCGGGGCCCCGGGGGCACCGGGGAGCTGTTTTTT. Complete variable domain (other parts from reference TRBV5-1 and TRBJ2-2): KAGVTQTPRYLIKTRGQQVTLSCSPISGHRSVSWYQQTPGQGLQFLFEYFSETQRNKGNFPGRFSGRQFSNSRSEMNVSTLELGDSALYLCASSPLRGPGGTGELFFGEGSRLTVL.

The CDR3 loop reads CASSSDRGNEQFF. CDR3 sequence (DNA): TGCGCCAGCAGCTCCGACAGGGGAAATGAGCAGTTCTTC. V is TRBV5-1 and J is TRBJ2-1; TRBD1 matches 8 bases. The V segment lost 3 bases and the J segment 7 bases; nucleotides outside the gene matches: 3. The germline gives CDR1 SGHRS, CDR2 YFSETQ. The CDR3 extends over 13 amino acids.

This clone is a singleton in its sample. The rearrangement joins TRBV5-1 to TRBJ1-2, with a weak D call TRBD1 (5 bases). The CDR3 is 13 amino acids. Trimming stripped 0 bases from V and 8 bases from J, with 11 bases between. The germline V gene has CDR1 SGHRS and CDR2 YFSETQ. The CDR3 nucleotides read TGCGCCAGCAGCTTGGAGGGGATTGGGGGCTACACCTTC. Its protein product is CASSLEGIGGYTF.

The genes are TRBV10-3 and TRBJ1-2; D possibly corresponds to TRBD1 (6 bases). V shed 6 bases and J shed 5 bases, with 13 bases lying between them. Germline CDR1 reads ENHRY; CDR2 reads SYGVKD. This CDR3 contains 13 residues. The CDR3 spells CAIREGDGYGYTF. DNA of the CDR3: TGTGCCATCAGGGAGGGGGATGGGTATGGCTACACCTTC.

This clone was detected a few times. The chain combines TRBV27 with TRBJ1-5; D ambiguous. CDR3 length: 13 residues. V was cut by 3 bases and J by 5 bases, with 8 bases left in between. Germline V gene data show CDR1 as MNHEY and CDR2 as SMNVEV (reference sequence). As DNA, the CDR3 is TGTGCCAGCAGTTTGGTCCAGGATCAGCCCCAGCATTTT. Protein sequence: CASSLVQDQPQHF.

The chain combines TRBV11-2 with TRBJ2-1, with 13 bases identical to TRBD2. CDR3 length equals 19 residues. J gave up 9 bases and V 4 bases, and 18 bases lay outside the gene matches. Looked up from germline, CDR1 is SGHAT and CDR2 is FQNNGV. CDR3 loop: CASSSNLPQLAGGQSEQFF. DNA for the CDR3: TGTGCCAGCAGCTCTAATCTTCCCCAACTAGCGGGGGGGCAGAGTGAGCAGTTCTTC.

This CDR3 reads CATSEFRTVNTGELFF. As DNA, the CDR3 is TGTGCCACCAGTGAATTTCGGACAGTGAACACCGGGGAGCTGTTTTTT. This rearrangement joins TRBV24-1 to TRBJ2-2; TRBD1 is a possible D gene (6 bases). In germline, CDR1 is KGHDR, CDR2 SFDVKD. This CDR3 contains 16 residues. The V end lost 4 bases, the J end lost 1 base, and 12 bases lay between the germline ends.

This sequence joins TRBV7-3 and TRBJ2-5; 8 bases line up with TRBD1. Germline-derived CDR1 and CDR2 are SGHTA and FQGTGA. This CDR3 contains 16 residues. V gave up 2 bases and J gave up 5 bases; unmatched junction bases: 10. The CDR3 loop is CASSLSSGTGEETQYF. The CDR3 DNA sequence: TGTGCCAGCAGCTTATCTTCCGGGACAGGAGAGGAGACCCAGTACTTC.

The chain combines TRBV7-9 with TRBJ2-3; D may be TRBD2 (6 bases). Germline V gene sequence: CDR1 SEHNR, CDR2 FQNEAQ (reference sequence). The CDR3 length is 14 residues. Trimming took off 8 bases at V and 1 base at J, with 13 bases between the two ends. The CDR3 coding sequence is TGTGCCAGCCTGGCGGGGTTAGGCACAGATACGCAGTATTTT. This codes for CASLAGLGTDTQYF.

This clone is a singleton in its sample. CDR3 nucleotide sequence: TGTGCCAGCAGCCTCCCGGACAGGAACACTGAAGCTTTCTTT. It specifies CASSLPDRNTEAFF. The chain has TRBV3-1 (or the pseudogene TRBV3-2) and TRBJ1-1, with D possibly matching TRBD1 (6 bases). This CDR3 region has 14 residues. CDR1 is LGHDT and CDR2 is YNNKEL in the germline V gene (reference sequence). With 4 bases removed from V and 1 base from J, the gap between germline ends came to 10 bases.

The V and J genes are TRBV10-3 and TRBJ1-1, with 7 bases aligning to TRBD1. Trimming cost V 4 bases and J 6 bases; bases outside gene matches: 5. The CDR3 is 13 amino acids. Germline CDR1 is ENHRY and CDR2 is SYGVKD. As DNA, the CDR3 is TGTGCCATCAGTGGACAGGGCGAGTCTGAAGCTTTCTTT. It codes for CAISGQGESEAFF.

This clone has just one count. The rearrangement uses TRBV7-8 and TRBJ1-1; TRBD1 aligns across 11 bases. The CDR3 sequence is 16 residues long. Germline V gene data show CDR1 as SGHVS and CDR2 as FQNEAQ. V shed 1 base and J 5 bases; nucleotides not matched to a gene: 6. The CDR3 nucleotides read TGTGCCAGCAGCTTAGGGGACAGGGGGTCGGAAACTGAAGCTTTCTTT. Protein: CASSLGDRGSETEAFF.

V gene TRBV28 combines with J gene TRBJ1-4; TRBD1 matches at 7 bases. Germline V gene data show CDR1 as MDHEN and CDR2 as SYDVKM. V was clipped by 3 bases and J by 6 bases; unmatched bases: 4. This CDR3 comprises 14 residues. CDR3 region: CASSFRGRDEKLFF. The CDR3 DNA reads as TGTGCCAGCAGTTTCAGGGGGAGAGATGAAAAACTGTTTTTT.

The V call is TRBV5-4, the J call TRBJ1-2; possible D gene TRBD1, 5 bases. CDR1 is SGHNT, CDR2 YYREEE, per germline (reference sequence). CDR3 size: 15 residues. V shed 0 bases and J shed 4 bases, with 13 bases lying between them. The CDR3 loop reads CASSLAPGTLYGYTF. CDR3 nucleotide sequence: TGTGCCAGCAGCTTGGCTCCCGGGACCCTCTATGGCTACACCTTC.

The chain joins TRBV28 to TRBJ2-2, with 9 bases aligning to TRBD1. V lost 5 bases and J lost 1; bases outside the gene matches: 8. CDR1 is MDHEN and CDR2 is SYDVKM in the germline V gene. This CDR3 spans 17 amino acids. CDR3 sequence: CASSQFPGQGNTGELFF. In DNA, the CDR3 is TGTGCCAGCAGTCAATTCCCGGGACAGGGGAACACCGGGGAGCTGTTTTTT.

The chain is built from TRBV2 and TRBJ1-2, with 7 bases aligning to TRBD1. The V gene end was trimmed by 7 bases and the J gene end by 4 bases; junction bases not matched to a gene: 3. This CDR3 has 12 amino acids. Germline V gene sequence: CDR1 SNHLY, CDR2 FYNNEI. CDR3 protein: CASNRDSYGYTF. In nucleotides, the CDR3 is TGTGCCAGCAACCGGGACAGCTATGGCTACACCTTC.

The gene calls are TRBV19 and TRBJ1-5, with D unclear. Per the germline V gene, CDR1 is LNHDA and CDR2 is SQIVND (reference sequence). The CDR3 contains 13 residues. V lost 3 bases to trimming and J lost 6 bases, with 9 bases between them. The CDR3 coding sequence is TGTGCCAGTAGTATTGGGTATCGTCAGCCCCAGCATTTT. Protein: CASSIGYRQPQHF. The complete variable domain, with remaining parts taken from reference TRBV19 and TRBJ1-5, reads DGGITQSPKYLFRKEGQNVTLSCEQNLNHDAMYWYRQDPGQGLRLIYYSQIVNDFQKGDIAEGYSVSREKKESFPLTVTSAQKNPTAFYLCASSIGYRQPQHFGDGTRLSIL.

The V and J genes are TRBV13 and TRBJ1-6, with TRBD1 matching over 10 bases. Germline CDR1 reads PRHDT; CDR2 reads FYEKMQ (reference sequence). Unmatched junction bases numbered 11, after V lost 5 bases and J lost 1 base. The CDR3 contains 19 residues. The CDR3 sequence is CASSDSGTGVRSYNSPLHF. DNA of the CDR3: TGTGCCAGCAGCGACTCCGGGACAGGGGTTCGGTCCTATAATTCACCCCTCCACTTT.

The chain combines TRBV18 with TRBJ1-1; D not resolved. The V end lost 1 base, the J end lost 5 bases, and 11 bases lay between the germline ends. The CDR3 sequence is 14 residues long. Per the germline V gene, CDR1 is KGHSH and CDR2 is LQKENI. DNA for the CDR3: TGTGCCAGCTCACCACTCAGGAGCCTAACTGAAGCTTTCTTT. Translation gives CASSPLRSLTEAFF.

The chain carries TRBV30 and TRBJ2-2, with 11 positions matching TRBD1. The CDR3 is 15 residues long. Germline CDR1 is GTSNPN and CDR2 is SVGIG (reference sequence). V gave up 3 bases and J gave up 6 bases; unmatched junction bases: 6. The DNA for the CDR3 is TGTGCCTGGAGAAAAAGGACAGGGGGCTCCGGGGAGCTGTTTTTT. Protein: CAWRKRTGGSGELFF.

The chain links TRBV4-1 to TRBJ1-1; 9 nucleotides agree with TRBD1. With V trimmed by 5 bases and J by 4 bases, 5 bases remained unmatched. Germline V gene sequence: CDR1 MGHRA, CDR2 YSYEKL. CDR3 size: 14 residues. The CDR3 DNA follows: TGCGCCAGCAGCGAGGACAGGGGAGGCACTGAAGCTTTCTTT. Its translation is CASSEDRGGTEAFF.

This clone was seen a single time. The chain is built from TRBV11-3 and TRBJ2-3; D is tentatively TRBD1 or TRBD2 (5 bases each). Trimming cost V 5 bases and J 2 bases, with 17 bases left between them. Per germline, CDR1 SGHNT and CDR2 YENEEA. CDR3 length: 16 residues. Here the CDR3 reads CASSDGPGGFTDTQYF. The CDR3 nucleotides read TGTGCCAGCAGCGATGGGCCTGGGGGTTTCACAGATACGCAGTATTTT.

This CDR3 is CASSTRTSYGELFF. The CDR3 bases are TGTGCCAGCAGCACACGAACTAGTTACGGGGAGCTGTTTTTT. The rearrangement uses TRBV7-9 and TRBJ2-2, with TRBD2 as a possible D gene (5 bases). V lost 5 bases and J 7 bases, leaving 14 bases between the germline ends. CDR3 size: 14 residues. The germline CDR1 and CDR2 sequences are SEHNR and FQNEAQ (reference sequence).

The CDR3 loop reads CASSYARGDNSPLHF. CDR3 bases: TGTGCCAGCAGTTACGCCAGGGGCGATAATTCACCCCTCCACTTT. V usage is TRBV6-2 or TRBV6-3 and J usage is TRBJ1-6, with a possible D match to TRBD1 (6 bases). CDR1 and CDR2 from the germline V gene are MNHEY and SVGEGT. This CDR3 is built from 15 residues. The germline V and J ends were trimmed by 2 bases and 5 bases, with 10 bases remaining between them.

The sample holds one count of this clone. V and J are TRBV3-1 (or the pseudogene TRBV3-2) and TRBJ2-3; 9 bases align to TRBD1. Germline lookup yields CDR1 LGHDT and CDR2 YNNKEL (reference sequence). V lost 5 bases, J lost 5 bases, and 8 bases stayed unmatched. This CDR3 is 15 amino acids long. The CDR3 protein is CASSSGQGKGDTQYF. Written as DNA, the CDR3 is TGTGCCAGCAGCTCGGGACAGGGCAAGGGAGATACGCAGTATTTT.

J is TRBJ1-5 and V is TRBV6-6; TRBD1 matches at 7 bases. The germline V gene has CDR1 MNHNY and CDR2 SVGAGI (reference sequence). V lost 2 bases to trimming and J lost 6 bases; unmatched junction nucleotides: 7. The CDR3 loop spans 15 amino acids. CDR3 sequence: CASSYGTDYTQPQHF. The CDR3, as DNA: TGTGCCAGCAGTTACGGGACAGACTACACTCAGCCCCAGCATTTT.